This TCR beta chain was profiled in a study of blood T cell repertoires in COVID-19. Study background: COVID-19 samples from acute and convalescent phases originated in the United States, Italy and Spain. Nucleic acid was either cDNA or gDNA, and it came from T cells, B-cell-depleted T cells, or PBMCs.

The V end was cut by 2 bases, the J end by 3 bases, with 16 bases between. CDR3 size: 17 residues. Germline CDR1 and CDR2: LNHDA and SQIVND (reference sequence). Original methodology: Amplification of reference gene primers was used by the study to estimate nucleated cell counts. Here immunoSEQ multiplex PCR was the method, and the copy in TCRdb shows in-frame clones only, minus some. V and J calls and clone size are those listed in that table; D and trimming were worked out from the DNA. The table has around 700,000 clones, approximately 90% seen once. This clonotype was sampled from a woman aged 18-29 years with acute or convalescent COVID-19. Sequenced: peripheral blood. This rearrangement joins TRBV19 to TRBJ1-4; unclear D gene. The DNA of the CDR3 is TGTGCCAGTAGTATAAGAGGTTTTGAAGAGGCTAATGAAAAACTGTTTTTT. Residues: CASSIRGFEEANEKLFF.